This T cell receptor beta chain was sequenced in a study of siplizumab effects on memory and regulatory T cells. Study-wide findings and caveats: Siplizumab, the agent tested, significantly reduced alloreactive sequences traceable to unstimulated CD4+ memory cells.

Notes on this clone: Its antigen is not known.

V trimming: 1 base; J trimming: 3 bases; junction bases outside the gene matches: 4. CDR1 is LNHDA, CDR2 SQIVND, per germline (reference sequence). The CDR3 loop spans 15 amino acids. TCRdb keeps only in-frame clones here, not all; method: immunoSEQ multiplex PCR. The sample yields around 78,000 clones, about 90% seen once. The V gene is TRBV19, the J gene TRBJ2-3, with 7 positions matching TRBD2. Sample: CD8+ T cells sorted from blood. The clonotype was recovered from a human donor in good health. CDR3 DNA sequence: TGTGCCAGTAGTATAGGGGCTAGCGGAACAGATACGCAGTATTTT. Translating it yields CASSIGASGTDTQYF.